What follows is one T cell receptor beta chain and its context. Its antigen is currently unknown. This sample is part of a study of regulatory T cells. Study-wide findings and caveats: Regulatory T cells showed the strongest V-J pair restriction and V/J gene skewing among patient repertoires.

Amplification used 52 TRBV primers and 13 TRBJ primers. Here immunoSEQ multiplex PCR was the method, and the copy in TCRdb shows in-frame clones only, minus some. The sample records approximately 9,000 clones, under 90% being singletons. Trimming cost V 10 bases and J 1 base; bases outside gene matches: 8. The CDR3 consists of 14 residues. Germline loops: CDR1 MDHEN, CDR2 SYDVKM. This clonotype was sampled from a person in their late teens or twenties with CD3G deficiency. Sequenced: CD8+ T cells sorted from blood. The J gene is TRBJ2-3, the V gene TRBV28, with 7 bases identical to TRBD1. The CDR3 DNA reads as TGTGCCATCAGCCGGGACAGTGGCACAGATACGCAGTATTTT. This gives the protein CAISRDSGTDTQYF.